This entry lists 5 T cell receptor beta chains sequenced from one sample in a study of T-cell reconstitution after alpha-beta-depleted transplantation in children. Preparing the TCRbeta library involved the use of unique molecular identifiers. MiXCR was run by TCRdb on the PCR reads, yielding one entry per CDR3 protein. The sample carries about 980,000 distinct CDR3 sequences, about 30% recorded once. The sample consisted of PBMCs, mostly from graft donor cells, taken 360 days after TCRalphabeta/CD19-depleted stem cell transplant. The source is a boy younger than two who had a stem cell transplant for SCID, so the T cells may come from the graft donor.

The chain carries TRBV6-2 or TRBV6-3 and TRBJ2-2, with TRBD2 matching over 7 bases. With V trimmed by 2 bases and J by 1 base, 7 bases remained unmatched. CDR1 MNHEY and CDR2 SVGEGT come from the germline V gene. The CDR3 is 17 residues long. CDR3 protein: CASSYALAVENTGELFF. The CDR3 DNA reads as TGTGCCAGCAGTTACGCCCTAGCGGTGGAGAACACCGGGGAGCTGTTTTTT.

This sequence joins TRBV9 and TRBJ2-2; 11 bases are a match to TRBD2. The CDR3 loop spans 14 amino acids. Germline trimming cut 4 bases from V and 8 bases from J; bases unmatched to any gene: 4. CDR1 and CDR2 (germline): SGDLS, YYNGEE. The CDR3 loop is CASSPWTSGGELFF. The CDR3 coding sequence is TGTGCCAGCAGCCCATGGACTAGCGGGGGGGAGCTGTTTTTT.

This clonotype was detected only a few times. The junction and the germline gene differ at one end; a read error may be behind it. J is TRBJ2-2 and V is TRBV11-1, with 12 bases identical to TRBD2. Germline CDR1 and CDR2: SGHAT and FQDESV (reference sequence). The CDR3 extends over 16 amino acids. Written as DNA, the CDR3 is TGTGCCAGCAGCCTAGCGGGGGGGCCTACCACCGGGGAGCTGTTTTTT. This codes for CASSLAGGPTTGELFF. The variable domain in full, completed from reference TRBV11-1 and TRBJ2-2, reads EAEVAQSPRYKITEKSQAVAFWCDPISGHATLYWYRQILGQGPELLVQFQDESVVDDSQLPKDRFSAERLKGVDSTLKIQPAELGDSAMYLCASSLAGGPTTGELFFGEGSRLTVL.

The chain carries TRBV6-2 or TRBV6-3 and TRBJ2-5; 10 bases match TRBD2. J was trimmed by 6 bases and V by 5 bases; bases with no gene match: 24. CDR1 MNHEY and CDR2 SVGEGT come from the germline V gene. The CDR3 covers 20 residues. The CDR3 spells CASSTHRASSGGPLWKTQYF. The CDR3 DNA reads as TGTGCCAGCAGTACCCACCGTGCCTCTAGCGGGGGACCCCTGTGGAAGACCCAGTACTTC.

The rearrangement links TRBV20-1 to TRBJ2-7; D tentatively fits TRBD1 or TRBD2 (5 bases each). Germline V gene sequence: CDR1 DFQATT, CDR2 SNEGSKA (reference sequence). This CDR3 is 12 amino acids long. CDR3 protein: CSGTDGPYEQYF. The CDR3 DNA sequence: TGCTCGGGGACGGACGGCCCCTACGAGCAGTACTTC.